The present T cell receptor beta chain was sequenced within a study of response to subunit inactivated influenza vaccine. TCRdb re-derived calls from the RT-PCR reads in MiXCR, one entry per CDR3 protein. The data show about 540,000 distinct CDR3 sequences, less than 25% seen once. In this sample, this clonotype turned up a few times. Germline V gene data show CDR1 as SGHVS and CDR2 as FNYEAQ. The CDR3 consists of 14 residues. Trimming stripped 4 bases from V and 3 bases from J, with 13 bases between. The sample was also reused in another study, on T cells expressing NK-cell markers. This second study says: The authors generated TCR beta cDNA through 5'RACE template switching with UMIs. All TCR beta repertoires analysed originated from sorted CD3+CD56+NKG2C+, CD3+CD56+NKG2C- and CD3+CD56-NKG2C+ T cells. Top CD8+ clonotypes included the dominant CD3+CD56+NKG2C+ clonotypes in 6 or 7 donors.

V gene TRBV7-6 combines with J gene TRBJ2-7; the D gene could be TRBD1 or TRBD2 (5 bases each). The specimen comprised CD4+ T cells sorted from PBMCs, sampled approximately 13 days after vaccination. The source of this sequence is a man aged 45-60 years who received an inactivated influenza vaccine. Written as DNA, the CDR3 is TGTGCCAGCAGCTCCGGGGCAGGGAACTACGAGCAGTACTTC. Residues: CASSSGAGNYEQYF.